The sequence of this TCR beta chain was determined in a study of T cells in Graves' hyperthyroidism and ophthalmopathy. This clonotype came up many times. What it binds is not known. Researchers amplified the TCR beta CDR3 regions from RNA transcripts. HTBI primers were used for first-round RT-PCR of the TCR CDR3. TCRdb recomputed calls from the multiplex PCR reads with MiXCR, one row per CDR3 protein. Of around 580,000 distinct CDR3 sequences listed, about half are singletons. The germline V gene has CDR1 SGDLS and CDR2 YYNGEE. The CDR3 is made up of 16 amino acids. The ends were cut back, 4 bases at V and 0 bases at J, with 13 bases in the middle. Points from the study as a whole: Most expanded thyroid clonotypes above 0.001 also appeared in blood. By a 13 V-J model, ophthalmopathy was set apart from stable hyperthyroidism.

This chain connects TRBV9 to TRBJ1-4; the D gene is possibly TRBD1 (6 bases). The sequenced sample consisted of peripheral blood or thyroid tissue (not recorded which). This TCR came from a woman between 18 and 30 years old with Graves' hyperthyroidism. As DNA, the CDR3 is TGTGCCAGCAGCACCAACGCAGGGGCAACTAATGAAAAACTGTTTTTT. Translation: CASSTNAGATNEKLFF.